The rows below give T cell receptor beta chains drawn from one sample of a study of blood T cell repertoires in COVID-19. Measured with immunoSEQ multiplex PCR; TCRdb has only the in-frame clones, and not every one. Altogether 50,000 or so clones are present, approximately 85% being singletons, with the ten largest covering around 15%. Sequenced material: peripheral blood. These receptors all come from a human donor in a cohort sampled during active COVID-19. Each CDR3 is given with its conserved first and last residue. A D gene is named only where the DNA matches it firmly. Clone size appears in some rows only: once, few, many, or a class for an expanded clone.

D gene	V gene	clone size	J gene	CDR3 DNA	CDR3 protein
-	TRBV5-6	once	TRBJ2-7	TGTGCCAGCAGCTTGGCTGGGGCCAGCTCCTACGAGCAGTACTTC	CASSLAGASSYEQYF
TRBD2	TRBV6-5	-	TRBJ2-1	TGTGCCAGCACCACAGGACTAGCGGGGTTTGAGCAGTTCTTC	CASTTGLAGFEQFF
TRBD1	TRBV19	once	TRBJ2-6	TGTGCCAGTAGTATTTTTCCCGGACAGGGGGGATTGTCTGGGGCCAACGTCCTGACTTTC	CASSIFPGQGGLSGANVLTF
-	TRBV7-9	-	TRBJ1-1	TGTGCCAGCAGCTTAGAGGCGGACAGCAATGAAGCTTTCTTT	CASSLEADSNEAFF
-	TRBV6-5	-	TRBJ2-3	TGTGCCAGCAGACGGGACTTAAACACAGATACGCAGTATTTT	CASRRDLNTDTQYF
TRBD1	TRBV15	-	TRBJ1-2	TGTGCCACCAGCTCCAGGGGGATAAACTATGGCTACACCTTC	CATSSRGINYGYTF
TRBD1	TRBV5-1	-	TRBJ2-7	TGCGCCAGCAGCACAGGACAGGGGGCTACCTACGAGCAGTACTTC	CASSTGQGATYEQYF
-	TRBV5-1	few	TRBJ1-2	TGCGCCAGCAGCCCGACGGAGGTCGGTGGCTACACCTTC	CASSPTEVGGYTF
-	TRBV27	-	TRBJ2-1	TGTGCCAGCAGTAGTACAGGGTTATACAATGAGCAGTTCTTC	CASSSTGLYNEQFF
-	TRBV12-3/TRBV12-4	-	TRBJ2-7	TGTGCCAGCAGCCTTCAGGGCGGCGAGCAGTACTTC	CASSLQGGEQYF
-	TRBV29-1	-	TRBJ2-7	TGCAGCGTCGGAACAGGGCACGAGCAGTACTTC	CSVGTGHEQYF